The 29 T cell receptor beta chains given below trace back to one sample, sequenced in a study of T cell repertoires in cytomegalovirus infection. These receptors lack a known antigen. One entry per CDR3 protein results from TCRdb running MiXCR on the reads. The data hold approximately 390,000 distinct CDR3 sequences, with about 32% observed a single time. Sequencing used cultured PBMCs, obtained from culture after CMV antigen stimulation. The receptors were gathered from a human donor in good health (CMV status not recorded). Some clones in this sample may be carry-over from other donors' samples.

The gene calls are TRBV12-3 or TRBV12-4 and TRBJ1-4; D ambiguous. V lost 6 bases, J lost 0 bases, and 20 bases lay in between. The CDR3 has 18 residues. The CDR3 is CASSPSHGWRTTNEKLFF. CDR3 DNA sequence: TGTGCCAGCAGCCCCTCCCACGGATGGAGGACAACTAATGAAAAACTGTTTTTT.

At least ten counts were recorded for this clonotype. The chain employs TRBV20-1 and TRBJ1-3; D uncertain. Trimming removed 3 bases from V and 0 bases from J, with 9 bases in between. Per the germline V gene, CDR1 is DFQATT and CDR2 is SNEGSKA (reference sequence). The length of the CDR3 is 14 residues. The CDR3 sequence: CSASNQSSGNTIYF. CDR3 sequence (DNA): TGCAGTGCTAGCAATCAGAGCTCTGGAAACACCATATATTTT.

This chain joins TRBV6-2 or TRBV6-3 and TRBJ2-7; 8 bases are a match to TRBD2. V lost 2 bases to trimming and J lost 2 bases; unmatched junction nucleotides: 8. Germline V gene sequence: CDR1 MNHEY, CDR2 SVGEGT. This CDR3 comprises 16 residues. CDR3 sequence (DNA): TGTGCCAGCAGTTACGGCGGGGGGAGAGAGGCCTACGAGCAGTACGTC. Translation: CASSYGGGREAYEQYV.

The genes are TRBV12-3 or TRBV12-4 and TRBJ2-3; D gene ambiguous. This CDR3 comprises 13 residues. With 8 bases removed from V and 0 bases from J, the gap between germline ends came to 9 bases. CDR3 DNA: TGTGCCAGCGGACGGGCCAGCACAGATACGCAGTATTTT. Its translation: CASGRASTDTQYF.

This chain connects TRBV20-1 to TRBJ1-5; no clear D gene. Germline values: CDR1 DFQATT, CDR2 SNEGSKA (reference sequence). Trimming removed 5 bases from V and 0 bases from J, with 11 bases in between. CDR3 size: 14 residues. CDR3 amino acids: CSAEVPASNQPQHF. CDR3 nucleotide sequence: TGCAGTGCTGAGGTCCCAGCTAGCAATCAGCCCCAGCATTTT.

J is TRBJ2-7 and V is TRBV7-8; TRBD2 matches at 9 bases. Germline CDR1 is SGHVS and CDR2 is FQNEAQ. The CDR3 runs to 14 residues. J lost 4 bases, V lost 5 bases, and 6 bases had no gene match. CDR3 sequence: CASSVSGSDYEQYV. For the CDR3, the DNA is TGTGCCAGCAGCGTTAGCGGGAGTGATTACGAGCAGTACGTC.

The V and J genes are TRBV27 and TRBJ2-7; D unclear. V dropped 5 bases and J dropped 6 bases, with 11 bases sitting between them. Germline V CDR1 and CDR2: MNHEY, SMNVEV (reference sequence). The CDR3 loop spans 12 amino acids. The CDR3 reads CASSPYPGEQYF. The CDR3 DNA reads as TGTGCCAGCAGTCCATACCCAGGCGAGCAGTACTTC.

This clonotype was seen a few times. CDR3: CAWNRGVSLTGNTIYF. CDR3 coding DNA: TGTGCCTGGAACCGGGGGGTCAGTTTAACCGGAAACACCATATATTTT. The J gene is TRBJ1-3, the V gene TRBV30; the D gene is possibly TRBD1 (5 bases). Germline lookup yields CDR1 GTSNPN and CDR2 SVGIG (reference sequence). The CDR3 spans 16 residues. V shed 4 bases and J shed 4 bases, with 20 bases lying between them.

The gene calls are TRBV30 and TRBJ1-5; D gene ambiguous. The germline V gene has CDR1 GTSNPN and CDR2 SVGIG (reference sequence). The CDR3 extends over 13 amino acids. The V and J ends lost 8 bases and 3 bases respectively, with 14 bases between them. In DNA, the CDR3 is TGTGCCGGATCTGACACGTACAATCAGCCCCAGCATTTT. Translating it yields CAGSDTYNQPQHF.

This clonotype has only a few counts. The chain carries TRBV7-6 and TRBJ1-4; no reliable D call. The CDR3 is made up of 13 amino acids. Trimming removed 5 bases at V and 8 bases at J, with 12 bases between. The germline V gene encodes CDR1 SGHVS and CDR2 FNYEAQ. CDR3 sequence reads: CASSPGFREKLFF. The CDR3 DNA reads TGTGCCAGCAGCCCCGGCTTTCGCGAAAAACTGTTTTTT.

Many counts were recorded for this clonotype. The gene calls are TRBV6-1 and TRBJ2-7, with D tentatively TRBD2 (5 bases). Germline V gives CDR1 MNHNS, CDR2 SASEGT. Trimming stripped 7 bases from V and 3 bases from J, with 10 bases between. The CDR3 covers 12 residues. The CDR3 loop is CASKGGYYEQYF. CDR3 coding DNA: TGTGCCAGCAAGGGCGGGTACTACGAGCAGTACTTC.

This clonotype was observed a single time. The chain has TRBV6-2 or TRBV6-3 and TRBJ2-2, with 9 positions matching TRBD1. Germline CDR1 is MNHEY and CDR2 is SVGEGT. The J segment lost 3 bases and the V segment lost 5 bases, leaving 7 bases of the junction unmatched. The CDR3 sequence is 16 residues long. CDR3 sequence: CASSDHRGRDTGELFF. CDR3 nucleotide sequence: TGTGCCAGCAGTGACCACAGGGGGCGAGACACCGGGGAGCTGTTTTTT.

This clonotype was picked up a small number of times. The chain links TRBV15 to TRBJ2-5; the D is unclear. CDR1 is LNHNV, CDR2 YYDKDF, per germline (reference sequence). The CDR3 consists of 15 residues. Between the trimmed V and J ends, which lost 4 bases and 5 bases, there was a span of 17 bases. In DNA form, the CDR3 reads TGTGCCACCAGCATTAGTATCGCGGCGCTGGAGACCCAGTACTTC. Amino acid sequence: CATSISIAALETQYF. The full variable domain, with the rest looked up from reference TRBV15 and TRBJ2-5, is DAMVIQNPRYQVTQFGKPVTLSCSQTLNHNVMYWYQQKSSQAPKLLFHYYDKDFNNEADTPDNFQSRRPNTSFCFLDIRSPGLGDTAMYLCATSISIAALETQYFGPGTRLLVL.

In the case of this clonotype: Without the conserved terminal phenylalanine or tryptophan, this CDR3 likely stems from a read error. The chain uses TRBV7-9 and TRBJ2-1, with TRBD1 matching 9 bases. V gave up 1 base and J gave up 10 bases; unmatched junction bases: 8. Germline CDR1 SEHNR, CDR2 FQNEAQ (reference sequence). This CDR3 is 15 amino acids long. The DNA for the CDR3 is TGTGCCAGCAGCTTAGGACAGGGGGGCCTTGAGGAGCAGTTCTCC. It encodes CASSLGQGGLEEQFS.

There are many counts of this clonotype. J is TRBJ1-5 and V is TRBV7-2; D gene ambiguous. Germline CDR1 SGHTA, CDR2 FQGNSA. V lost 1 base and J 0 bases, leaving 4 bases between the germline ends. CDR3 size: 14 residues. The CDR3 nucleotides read TGTGCCAGCAGCTTAGATCATAGCAATCAGCCCCAGCATTTT. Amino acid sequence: CASSLDHSNQPQHF.

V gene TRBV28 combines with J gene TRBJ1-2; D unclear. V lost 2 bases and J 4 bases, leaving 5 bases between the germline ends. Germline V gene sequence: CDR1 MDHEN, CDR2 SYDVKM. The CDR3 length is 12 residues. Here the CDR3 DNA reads TGTGCCAGCAGTTTAAGAGTCTATGGCTACACCTTC. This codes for CASSLRVYGYTF.

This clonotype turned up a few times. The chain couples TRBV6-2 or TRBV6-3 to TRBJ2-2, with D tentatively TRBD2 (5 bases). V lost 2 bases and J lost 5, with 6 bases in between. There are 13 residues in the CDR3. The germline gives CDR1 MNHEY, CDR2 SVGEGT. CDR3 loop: CASSYGGTGELFF. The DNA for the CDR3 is TGTGCCAGCAGTTACGGAGGAACCGGGGAGCTGTTTTTT.

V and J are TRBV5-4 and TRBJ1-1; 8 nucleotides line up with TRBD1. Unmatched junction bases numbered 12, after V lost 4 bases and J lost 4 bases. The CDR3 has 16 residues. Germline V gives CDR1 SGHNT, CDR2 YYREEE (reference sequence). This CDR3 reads CASSLDRGGFGTEAFF. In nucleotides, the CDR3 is TGTGCCAGCAGCCTTGACAGGGGAGGTTTCGGCACTGAAGCTTTCTTT.

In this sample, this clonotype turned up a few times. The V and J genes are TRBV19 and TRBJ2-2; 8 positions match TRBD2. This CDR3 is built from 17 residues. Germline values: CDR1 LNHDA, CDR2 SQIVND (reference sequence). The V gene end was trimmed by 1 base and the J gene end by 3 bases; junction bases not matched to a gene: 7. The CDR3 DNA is TGTGCCAGTAGTATAGCTGACGAGCGGGAGCACACCGGGGAGCTGTTTTTT. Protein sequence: CASSIADEREHTGELFF. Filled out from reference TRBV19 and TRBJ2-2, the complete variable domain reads DGGITQSPKYLFRKEGQNVTLSCEQNLNHDAMYWYRQDPGQGLRLIYYSQIVNDFQKGDIAEGYSVSREKKESFPLTVTSAQKNPTAFYLCASSIADEREHTGELFFGEGSRLTVL.

For the CDR3, the DNA is TGTGCCATCAGTGAGTCGTTCTCGACAGGGGGAGAAAAACTGTTTTTT. Translated: CAISESFSTGGEKLFF. V is TRBV10-3 and J is TRBJ1-4; 9 bases are a match to TRBD1. After removal of 0 bases from V and 8 bases from J, the junction contained 7 bases not matched to a gene. This CDR3 region has 16 residues. Germline lookup yields CDR1 ENHRY and CDR2 SYGVKD.

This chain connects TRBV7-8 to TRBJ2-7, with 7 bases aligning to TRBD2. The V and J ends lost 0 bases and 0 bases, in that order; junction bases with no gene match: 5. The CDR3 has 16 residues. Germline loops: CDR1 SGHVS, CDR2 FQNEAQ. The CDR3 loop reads CASSLATAGASYEQYF. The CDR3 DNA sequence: TGTGCCAGCAGCTTAGCGACGGCGGGAGCCTCCTACGAGCAGTACTTC.

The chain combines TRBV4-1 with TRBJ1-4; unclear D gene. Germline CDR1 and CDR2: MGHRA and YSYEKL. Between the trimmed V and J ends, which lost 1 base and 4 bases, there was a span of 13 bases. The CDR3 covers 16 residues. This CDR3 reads CASSQVIGQLNEKLFF. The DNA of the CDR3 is TGCGCCAGCAGCCAAGTGATAGGGCAGCTTAATGAAAAACTGTTTTTT.

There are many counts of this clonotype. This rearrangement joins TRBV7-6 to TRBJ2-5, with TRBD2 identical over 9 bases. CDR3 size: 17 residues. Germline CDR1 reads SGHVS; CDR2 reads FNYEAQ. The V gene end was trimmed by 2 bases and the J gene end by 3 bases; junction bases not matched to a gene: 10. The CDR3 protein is CASSLPLAGGPEETQYF. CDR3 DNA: TGTGCCAGCAGCTTACCTTTGGCGGGAGGGCCGGAAGAGACCCAGTACTTC.

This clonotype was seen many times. In DNA, the CDR3 is TGTGCCAGCAGCTGGGGAACAGGGGCAGATCAGCCCCAGCATTTT. Translating gives CASSWGTGADQPQHF. The chain couples TRBV7-2 to TRBJ1-5, with 7 bases identical to TRBD1. The CDR3 is 15 amino acids. V lost 4 bases to trimming and J lost 5 bases; unmatched junction nucleotides: 8. Germline V lookup: CDR1 SGHTA, CDR2 FQGNSA.

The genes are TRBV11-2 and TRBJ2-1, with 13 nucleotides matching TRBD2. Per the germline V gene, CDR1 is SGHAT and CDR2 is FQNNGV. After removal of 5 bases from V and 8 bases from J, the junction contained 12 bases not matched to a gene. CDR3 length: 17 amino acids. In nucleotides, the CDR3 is TGTGCCAGCAGCCACGGGATAGGACTAGCGGGAGTCGATGAGCAGTTCTTC. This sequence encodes CASSHGIGLAGVDEQFF.

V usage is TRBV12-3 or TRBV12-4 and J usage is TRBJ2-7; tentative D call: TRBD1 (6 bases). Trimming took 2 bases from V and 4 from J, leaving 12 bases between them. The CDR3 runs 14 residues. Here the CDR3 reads CASSLRHREYEQYF. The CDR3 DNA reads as TGTGCCAGCAGTTTACGGCACAGGGAATACGAGCAGTACTTC.

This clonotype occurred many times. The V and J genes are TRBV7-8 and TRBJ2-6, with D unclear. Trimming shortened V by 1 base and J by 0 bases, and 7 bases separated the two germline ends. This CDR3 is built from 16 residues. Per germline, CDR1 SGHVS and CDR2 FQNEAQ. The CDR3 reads CASSLGLGSGANVLTF. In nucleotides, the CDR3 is TGTGCCAGCAGCTTAGGGTTGGGCTCTGGGGCCAACGTCCTGACTTTC.

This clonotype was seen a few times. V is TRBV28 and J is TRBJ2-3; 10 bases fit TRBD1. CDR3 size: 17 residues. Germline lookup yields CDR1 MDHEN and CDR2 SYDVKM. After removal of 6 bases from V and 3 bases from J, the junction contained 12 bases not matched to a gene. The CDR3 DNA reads TGTGCCAGCAGCCGTCGGACCGGGACAGGGGAGACAGATACGCAGTATTTT. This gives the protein CASSRRTGTGETDTQYF.

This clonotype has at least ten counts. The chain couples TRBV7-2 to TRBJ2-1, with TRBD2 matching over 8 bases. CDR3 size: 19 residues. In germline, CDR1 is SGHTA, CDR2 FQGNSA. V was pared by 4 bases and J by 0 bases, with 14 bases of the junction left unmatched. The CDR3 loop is CASSSPGTSGSSSYNEQFF. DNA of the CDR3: TGTGCCAGCAGCTCCCCCGGGACTAGTGGTTCAAGCTCCTACAATGAGCAGTTCTTC.